This T cell receptor (beta chain) was captured in a study of T-cell reconstitution after alpha-beta-depleted transplantation in children. This CDR3 comprises 13 residues. CDR1 and CDR2 (germline): MDHEN, SYDVKM. Trimming shortened V by 9 bases and J by 0 bases, and 12 bases separated the two germline ends. Researchers prepared the TCRbeta library using unique molecular identifiers, the study reports. From the PCR reads, TCRdb called clonotypes with MiXCR, one entry per CDR3 protein. The sample holds more than 400,000 distinct CDR3 sequences, roughly an eighth seen once. The input for sequencing was PBMCs, mostly from graft donor cells, taken 180 days after TCRalphabeta/CD19-depleted stem cell transplant. The source of this sequence is a female patient aged 2 to 10 who had a stem cell transplant for aplastic anemia, so the T cells may come from the graft donor. The chain joins TRBV28 to TRBJ2-7; tentatively, D is TRBD2 (5 bases). CDR3 nucleotides: TGTGCCAGGGGCCCCGGGGTCTCCTACGAGCAGTACTTC. Translating gives CARGPGVSYEQYF.